This T cell receptor beta chain was observed in a study of control samples from healthy donors and cancer patients. The CDR3 has 15 amino acids. Germline lookup yields CDR1 MNHNY and CDR2 SVGAGI (reference sequence). V was pared by 2 bases and J by 1 base, with 10 bases between. TCRdb's table, derived via immunoSEQ multiplex PCR, lists solely in-frame clones and lacks some. The top ten hold 2.6% of the sample, which has about 120,000 clones, more than 85% seen once. The TCR was taken from a man aged 25 to 45 in good health. The chain joins TRBV6-6 to TRBJ2-3; tentatively, D is TRBD1 or TRBD2 (5 bases each). Sequences were obtained from blood. For the CDR3, the DNA is TGTGCCAGCAGTTACGGGGCGGGTCGCACAGATACGCAGTATTTT. Encoded protein: CASSYGAGRTDTQYF.